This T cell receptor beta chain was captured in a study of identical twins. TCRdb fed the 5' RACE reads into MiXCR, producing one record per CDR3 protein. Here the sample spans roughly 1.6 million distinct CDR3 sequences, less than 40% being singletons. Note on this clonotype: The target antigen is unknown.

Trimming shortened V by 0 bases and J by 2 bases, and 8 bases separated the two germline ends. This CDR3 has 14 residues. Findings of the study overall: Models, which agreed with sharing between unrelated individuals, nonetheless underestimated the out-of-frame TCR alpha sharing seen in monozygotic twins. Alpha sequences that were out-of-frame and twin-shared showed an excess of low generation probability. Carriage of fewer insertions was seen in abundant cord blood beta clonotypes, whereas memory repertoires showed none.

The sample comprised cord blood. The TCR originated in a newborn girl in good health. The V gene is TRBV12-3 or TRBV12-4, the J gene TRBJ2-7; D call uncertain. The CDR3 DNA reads TGTGCCAGCAGTTTAGCGGTTACTCCCTACGAGCAGTACTTC. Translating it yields CASSLAVTPYEQYF.